Here is one T cell receptor (beta chain) with its context. The target antigen is unknown. This sample was included in a study of cytomegalovirus exposure and HLA in healthy donors. The wider study: Earlier sequencing of about 200 million T cells yielded 100 million to 120 million unique TCR beta sequences. Study findings and constraints: A classifier reportedly called cytomegalovirus status with high sensitivity and specificity.

PCR amplification relied on 60 Vbeta primers (plus 13 Jbeta primers). Clones were read by immunoSEQ multiplex PCR, and TCRdb kept only the in-frame ones, dropping some. Altogether about 140,000 clones are present, roughly 80% being singletons, with the ten largest covering roughly 4.6%. While unrecorded immune exposures were likely, the donors were nominally healthy when sampled. The specimen sequenced was PBMCs. The receptor was isolated from a woman in her 50s in good health and CMV-seronegative.

The CDR3 DNA reads TGTGCCAGTAGTCCCACCCGAGGGGAAAAACTGTTTTTT. Its translation: CASSPTRGEKLFF. V gene TRBV19 combines with J gene TRBJ1-4; D call uncertain. Trimming pared 5 bases from V and 8 bases from J, leaving 12 bases between. The CDR3 is 13 residues long. Germline V gene data show CDR1 as LNHDA and CDR2 as SQIVND (reference sequence).